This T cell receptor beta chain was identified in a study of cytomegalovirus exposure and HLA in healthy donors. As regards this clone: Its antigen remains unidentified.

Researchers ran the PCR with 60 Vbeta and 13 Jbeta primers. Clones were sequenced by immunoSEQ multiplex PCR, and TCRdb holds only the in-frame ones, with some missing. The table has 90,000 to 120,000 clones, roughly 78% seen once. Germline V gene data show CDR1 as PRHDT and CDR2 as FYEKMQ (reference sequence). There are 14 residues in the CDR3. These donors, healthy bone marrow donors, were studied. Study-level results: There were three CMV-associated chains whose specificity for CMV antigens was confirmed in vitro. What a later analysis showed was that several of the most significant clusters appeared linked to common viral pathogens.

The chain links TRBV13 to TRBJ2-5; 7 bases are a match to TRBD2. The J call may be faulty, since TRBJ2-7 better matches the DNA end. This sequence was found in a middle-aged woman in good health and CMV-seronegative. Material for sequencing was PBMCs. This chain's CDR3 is CASSLGTNTYEQYF. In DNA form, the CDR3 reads TGTGCCAGCAGCCTCGGGACTAACACCTACGAGCAGTACTTC.